What follows are 22 T cell receptor beta chains derived from one specimen sequenced in a study of response to subunit inactivated influenza vaccine. TCRdb redid the calling of the RT-PCR reads with MiXCR, one entry per CDR3 protein. Here the sample spans 300,000 to 350,000 distinct CDR3 sequences, just over 20% being singletons. Sequencing was performed on PBMCs from blood, taken around 22 months after vaccination. These receptors were collected from a man aged 50-75 years who received an inactivated influenza vaccine.

The chain recombines TRBV20-1 with TRBJ2-7; D ambiguous. The CDR3 is made up of 13 amino acids. The V end lost 0 bases, the J end lost 0 bases, and 6 bases lay between the germline ends. Germline CDR1 DFQATT, CDR2 SNEGSKA (reference sequence). This CDR3 is CSAREQSSYEQYF. The CDR3 DNA reads TGCAGTGCTAGAGAACAGAGCTCCTACGAGCAGTACTTC.

This clonotype showed up many times. V and J are TRBV4-3 and TRBJ1-5; 10 bases map to TRBD1. The CDR3 has 15 residues. V was clipped by 3 bases and J by 1 base; unmatched bases: 0. Per the germline V gene, CDR1 is LGHNA and CDR2 is YSLEER. For the CDR3, the DNA is TGCGCCAGCAGCCAGGGACAGGGGAGCAATCAGCCCCAGCATTTT. Protein sequence: CASSQGQGSNQPQHF.

The chain recombines TRBV29-1 with TRBJ2-3, with 12 positions matching TRBD2. Unmatched junction bases numbered 7, after V lost 4 bases and J lost 8 bases. Germline CDR1 SQVTM, CDR2 ANQGSEA. This CDR3 has 14 amino acids. CDR3 DNA sequence: TGCAGCGTTGGACTAGCGGGGGCCATTCCTACGCAGTATTTT. It is translated as CSVGLAGAIPTQYF.

The chain combines TRBV5-1 with TRBJ2-1, with 10 bases aligning to TRBD1. After removal of 5 bases from V and 7 bases from J, the junction contained 6 bases not matched to a gene. CDR3 length: 14 residues. The germline V gene encodes CDR1 SGHRS and CDR2 YFSETQ. The CDR3 nucleotides are TGCGCCAGCAGGGACAGGGGGACGTGGAATGAGCAGTTCTTC. Translation gives CASRDRGTWNEQFF.

This clonotype was observed once. V and J are TRBV3-1 and TRBJ1-5, with D unclear. The CDR3 totals 17 residues. CDR1 and CDR2 from the germline V gene are LGHDT and YNNKEL (reference sequence). V shed 6 bases and J shed 0 bases, with 18 bases lying between them. The CDR3 coding sequence is TGTGCCAGCAGTTATATAAATTCTGCGTTTAGCAATCAGCCCCAGCATTTT. Translation gives CASSYINSAFSNQPQHF.

This clonotype was detected ten times or more. The chain employs TRBV4-1 and TRBJ1-2; TRBD1 might be the D (6 bases). This CDR3 region has 16 residues. Germline V gene data show CDR1 as MGHRA and CDR2 as YSYEKL. V was shortened by 4 bases and J by 0 bases, with 15 bases between the two germline ends. This CDR3 reads CASSPGVAGTNYGYTF. CDR3 DNA: TGCGCCAGCAGCCCAGGGGTTGCAGGGACTAACTATGGCTACACCTTC.

The chain has TRBV7-6 and TRBJ1-2, with 9 bases lining up with TRBD1. This CDR3 region has 16 residues. CDR1 and CDR2 from the germline V gene are SGHVS and FNYEAQ. V gave up 1 base and J gave up 7 bases; unmatched junction bases: 10. The CDR3 spells CASSLGGRDRAVGYTF. In nucleotides, the CDR3 is TGTGCCAGCAGCTTAGGTGGTCGGGACAGGGCTGTTGGCTACACCTTC.

This clonotype was seen many times. The genes are TRBV12-3 or TRBV12-4 and TRBJ1-4, with a weak D call TRBD1 (6 bases). The ends were cut back, 3 bases at V and 4 bases at J, with 15 bases in the middle. The CDR3 sequence is 16 residues long. The CDR3 DNA reads as TGTGCCAGCAGTTTCGGAGCTGGGGGCCTTAATGAAAAACTGTTTTTT. The encoded protein is CASSFGAGGLNEKLFF.

This clonotype was found a few times. The chain uses TRBV3-1 and TRBJ1-2; 7 bases are shared with TRBD1. V shed 0 bases, J shed 8 bases, and the junction held 3 bases outside the gene matches. From germline, CDR1 is LGHDT and CDR2 YNNKEL (reference sequence). This CDR3 has 13 amino acids. CDR3 protein: CASSQDAGGGYTF. CDR3 sequence (DNA): TGTGCCAGCAGCCAAGATGCAGGGGGGGGCTACACCTTC.

This clonotype was seen at least ten times. The CDR3 is CASSFDPGSNYGYTF. CDR3 in DNA: TGTGCCAGCAGTTTCGATCCAGGGTCTAACTATGGCTACACCTTC. The V gene is TRBV28, the J gene TRBJ1-2, with a tentative D call TRBD1 (5 bases). CDR1 and CDR2 from the germline V gene are MDHEN and SYDVKM. CDR3 length equals 15 residues. V was clipped by 3 bases and J by 0 bases, with 11 bases between them.

This sequence joins TRBV20-1 and TRBJ2-6; D remains ambiguous. Deletions cut 6 bases from V and 4 bases from J, with 19 bases between. Per the germline V gene, CDR1 is DFQATT and CDR2 is SNEGSKA (reference sequence). CDR3 size: 16 residues. The CDR3 bases are TGCAGTGCGAGAAATCTTCTCGATTCCGGGGCCAACGTCCTGACTTTC. It specifies CSARNLLDSGANVLTF.

The rearrangement uses TRBV7-6 and TRBJ1-1, with unresolved D. V lost 1 base, J lost 4 bases, and 19 bases lay in between. The CDR3 has 17 amino acids. From germline, CDR1 is SGHVS and CDR2 FNYEAQ. CDR3: CASSLVLAGPLGTEAFF. The CDR3 DNA is TGTGCCAGCAGCTTAGTTCTCGCGGGTCCGTTGGGCACTGAAGCTTTCTTT. Supplemented by reference TRBV7-6 and TRBJ1-1, the full variable domain reads GAGVSQSPRYKVTKRGQDVALRCDPISGHVSLYWYRQALGQGPEFLTYFNYEAQQDKSGLPNDRFSAERPEGSISTLTIQRTEQRDSAMYRCASSLVLAGPLGTEAFFGQGTRLTVV.

This clonotype was seen only a few times. V usage is TRBV2 and J usage is TRBJ1-5; 7 bases fit TRBD1. V dropped 5 bases and J dropped 1; count of bases not matched to a gene: 14. Germline V lookup: CDR1 SNHLY, CDR2 FYNNEI. The CDR3 sequence is 18 residues long. The CDR3 DNA is TGTGCCAGCAGTTCCCGCCCAGGGGGAGGGATGAGCAATCAGCCCCAGCATTTT. Residues: CASSSRPGGGMSNQPQHF. Supplemented by reference TRBV2 and TRBJ1-5, the full variable domain reads EPEVTQTPSHQVTQMGQEVILRCVPISNHLYFYWYRQILGQKVEFLVSFYNNEISEKSEIFDDQFSVERPDGSNFTLKIRSTKLEDSAMYFCASSSRPGGGMSNQPQHFGDGTRLSIL.

At least ten counts were recorded for this clonotype. The chain is built from TRBV12-3 or TRBV12-4 and TRBJ1-2; a possible D gene is TRBD1 (6 bases). V shed 2 bases and J shed 4 bases, with 8 bases lying between them. This CDR3 spans 13 amino acids. CDR3: CASSLWGPYGYTF. The CDR3 nucleotides read TGTGCCAGCAGTTTATGGGGGCCCTATGGCTACACCTTC.

The V gene is TRBV7-8, the J gene TRBJ2-1; 11 bases line up with TRBD2. With V trimmed by 6 bases and J by 3 bases, 4 bases remained unmatched. CDR3 length equals 15 residues. Germline CDR1 SGHVS, CDR2 FQNEAQ. DNA of the CDR3: TGTGCCAGCAGGAAACTAGCGGGAGTCTACAATGAGCAGTTCTTC. Translated, it gives CASRKLAGVYNEQFF.

CDR3 protein: CASSQSGAYEQYF. CDR3 nucleotides: TGTGCCAGCAGCCAAAGCGGGGCCTACGAGCAGTACTTC. The rearrangement joins TRBV3-1 to TRBJ2-7, with 7 bases identical to TRBD2. The V and J ends lost 2 bases and 2 bases, in that order; junction bases with no gene match: 0. The germline V gene has CDR1 LGHDT and CDR2 YNNKEL (reference sequence). This CDR3 spans 13 amino acids.

This chain uses TRBV18 with TRBJ2-3, with TRBD2 matching 10 bases. Germline V gene data show CDR1 as KGHSH and CDR2 as LQKENI. The CDR3 covers 15 residues. J lost 6 bases, V lost 3 bases, and 6 bases had no gene match. The CDR3 here is CASSPYSGGQDTQYF. The CDR3 DNA is TGTGCCAGCTCACCTTATAGCGGGGGGCAGGATACGCAGTATTTT.

A few counts support this clonotype. The CDR3 nucleotides are TGTGCCAGCAGCTCCGTCCAGGGTTATAATTCACCCCTCCACTTT. It yields the protein CASSSVQGYNSPLHF. The chain couples TRBV7-6 to TRBJ1-6, with D perhaps TRBD1 (5 bases). The CDR3 is 15 amino acids. With 4 bases removed from V and 4 bases from J, the gap between germline ends came to 11 bases. Germline assignment: CDR1 SGHVS and CDR2 FNYEAQ.

CDR3 in DNA: TGCAGTGCTGCGACCCCATGGGGTTACAATGAGCAGTTCTTC. This translates into CSAATPWGYNEQFF. This chain links TRBV20-1 with TRBJ2-1; D gene ambiguous. Germline lookup yields CDR1 DFQATT and CDR2 SNEGSKA (reference sequence). The V and J ends lost 5 bases and 4 bases respectively, with 15 bases between them. The CDR3 has 14 residues.

There are many counts of this clonotype. The rearrangement uses TRBV20-1 and TRBJ1-1; the D gene is possibly TRBD1 (6 bases). Trimming stripped 2 bases from V and 1 base from J, with 11 bases between. Looked up from germline, CDR1 is DFQATT and CDR2 is SNEGSKA (reference sequence). The CDR3 is 14 residues long. The CDR3 bases are TGCAGTGCTAGACCAGGGGCCAAGAACACTGAAGCTTTCTTT. Protein product: CSARPGAKNTEAFF.

V and J are TRBV5-1 and TRBJ2-3, with D perhaps TRBD2 (6 bases). Germline CDR1 and CDR2: SGHRS and YFSETQ. V was pared by 5 bases and J by 5 bases, with 15 bases between. CDR3 size: 14 residues. The CDR3 nucleotides read TGCGCCAGCAGTCCCGGGACTTCTGTAGATACGCAGTATTTT. Its translation is CASSPGTSVDTQYF.

This chain uses TRBV12-3 or TRBV12-4 with TRBJ1-2; TRBD1 agrees at 7 bases. The CDR3 has 14 amino acids. J was trimmed by 4 bases and V by 5 bases; bases with no gene match: 7. CDR3 region: CASSGTADVYGYTF. CDR3 DNA sequence: TGTGCCAGCAGTGGGACAGCGGATGTCTATGGCTACACCTTC.